These 25 T cell receptor beta chains came from one sample sequenced in a study of T-cell reconstitution after alpha-beta-depleted transplantation in children. Unique molecular identifiers were used in preparing the TCRbeta library. TCRdb analysed the PCR reads with MiXCR anew, one entry per CDR3 protein. In the table there are around 29,000 distinct CDR3 sequences, roughly 6% of which are singletons. Material: PBMCs, mostly from graft donor cells, obtained 180 days after TCRalphabeta/CD19-depleted stem cell transplant. All receptors derive from a male patient younger than 18 who had a stem cell transplant for acute myeloid leukemia, so the T cells may come from the graft donor.

This clonotype was seen ten or more times. The chain joins TRBV5-4 to TRBJ2-2; D unclear. This CDR3 contains 12 residues. The germline V and J ends were trimmed by 7 bases and 3 bases, with 7 bases remaining between them. Germline V CDR1 and CDR2: SGHNT, YYREEE (reference sequence). CDR3: CASGSYTGELFF. CDR3 in DNA: TGTGCCAGCGGGTCCTACACCGGGGAGCTGTTTTTT.

The V and J genes are TRBV19 and TRBJ1-3; D uncertain. Germline values: CDR1 LNHDA, CDR2 SQIVND (reference sequence). V was pared by 6 bases and J by 0 bases, with 12 bases between. The CDR3 is 15 residues long. Here the CDR3 DNA reads TGTGCCAGTAGCCGAGCGACCAGCTCTGGAAACACCATATATTTT. Translated: CASSRATSSGNTIYF.

This clonotype was observed at least ten times. This sequence joins TRBV4-1 and TRBJ2-6, with 9 bases lining up with TRBD1. CDR1 is MGHRA, CDR2 YSYEKL, per germline. The CDR3 runs to 18 residues. With 0 bases clipped from V and 0 bases from J, the junction kept 3 bases outside the gene matches. The CDR3 DNA reads TGCGCCAGCAGCCAAGAGGGACAGGGCTCCTCTGGGGCCAACGTCCTGACTTTC. This sequence encodes CASSQEGQGSSGANVLTF.

This clonotype was detected ten times or more. This chain joins TRBV20-1 and TRBJ2-1, with 12 bases aligning to TRBD2. V lost 2 bases and J lost 6; bases outside the gene matches: 5. In germline, CDR1 is DFQATT, CDR2 SNEGSKA (reference sequence). The CDR3 sequence is 15 residues long. CDR3 coding DNA: TGCAGTGCTAGACCTCTAGCGGGAGGGCCCAATGAGCAGTTCTTC. It yields the protein CSARPLAGGPNEQFF.

In this sample, this clonotype turned up many times. This chain joins TRBV27 and TRBJ2-7; D might be TRBD2 (5 bases). This CDR3 contains 14 residues. Germline V gene data show CDR1 as MNHEY and CDR2 as SMNVEV (reference sequence). Trimming shortened V by 5 bases and J by 7 bases, and 18 bases separated the two germline ends. The chain's CDR3 is CASSVGLLAGEQYF. CDR3 nucleotide sequence: TGTGCCAGCAGTGTAGGACTTCTGGCGGGTGAGCAGTACTTC.

This clonotype showed up many times. V gene TRBV6-1 combines with J gene TRBJ2-7; TRBD1 agrees at 7 bases. The ends lost 5 bases at V and 5 bases at J; junction bases unmatched: 18. Germline V gives CDR1 MNHNS, CDR2 SASEGT. The CDR3 is 17 residues long. This chain's CDR3 is CASSLGLTTIQGNEQYF. The CDR3, as DNA: TGTGCCAGCAGTCTAGGCCTCACCACTATACAGGGGAACGAGCAGTACTTC.

This clonotype was seen repeatedly, ten times or more. The chain has TRBV28 and TRBJ2-3; D possibly corresponds to TRBD1 (6 bases). The germline V gene has CDR1 MDHEN and CDR2 SYDVKM. The CDR3 consists of 16 residues. V lost 4 bases, J lost 2 bases, and 16 bases lay in between. CDR3: CASSSPAGALTDTQYF. The CDR3 bases are TGTGCCAGCAGTTCCCCCGCAGGGGCTCTCACAGATACGCAGTATTTT.

This clonotype was seen repeatedly, ten times or more. At one of its ends the junction is not consistent with the germline gene, which may arise from a read error. V is TRBV20-1 and J is TRBJ2-1; unclear D gene. The length of the CDR3 is 10 residues. Germline assignment: CDR1 DFQATT and CDR2 SNEGSKA (reference sequence). The CDR3 sequence: CSARDNEQFF. CDR3 nucleotide sequence: TGCAGTGCCAGAGACAATGAGCAGTTCTTC.

This clonotype appeared many times. V gene TRBV27 combines with J gene TRBJ2-5, with 8 bases lining up with TRBD2. Germline V gene data show CDR1 as MNHEY and CDR2 as SMNVEV (reference sequence). This CDR3 has 18 amino acids. V lost 0 bases to trimming and J lost 2 bases; unmatched junction nucleotides: 11. The CDR3 protein is CASSLSRVGLAGQETQYF. DNA of the CDR3: TGTGCCAGCAGTTTATCCCGAGTGGGTTTAGCGGGGCAAGAGACCCAGTACTTC.

This clonotype was detected many times. V usage is TRBV5-1 and J usage is TRBJ2-5, with a tentative D call TRBD2 (7 bases). Between the trimmed V and J ends, which lost 4 bases and 5 bases, there was a span of 15 bases. The CDR3 runs to 14 residues. Looked up from germline, CDR1 is SGHRS and CDR2 is YFSETQ. The CDR3 sequence: CASSRGPGGETQYF. CDR3 bases: TGCGCCAGCAGCCGAGGGCCGGGGGGCGAGACCCAGTACTTC.

This clonotype came up many times. The chain is built from TRBV27 and TRBJ2-7; D tentatively reads TRBD1 or TRBD2 (6 bases each). The CDR3 has 16 residues. Trimming took off 1 base at V and 4 bases at J, with 17 bases between the two ends. Germline V gene lookup returns CDR1 MNHEY and CDR2 SMNVEV (reference sequence). For the CDR3, the DNA is TGTGCCAGCAGTTTATATCGGGGGCCGAGGATATACGAGCAGTACTTC. Amino acid sequence: CASSLYRGPRIYEQYF.

This clonotype has at least ten counts. This chain connects TRBV5-5 to TRBJ2-7, with D possibly TRBD1 on 7 matching bases. V lost 3 bases, J lost 3 bases, and 13 bases lay in between. The CDR3 totals 14 residues. CDR1 and CDR2 from the germline V gene are SGHKS and YYEKEE (reference sequence). The CDR3 sequence: CASSWAGQNYEQYV. The CDR3, as DNA: TGTGCCAGCAGCTGGGCGGGACAGAACTACGAGCAGTACGTC.

This clonotype was detected ten times or more. The chain joins TRBV6-2 or TRBV6-3 to TRBJ2-7; TRBD1 matches 7 bases. CDR3 size: 16 residues. Germline V lookup: CDR1 MNHEY, CDR2 SVGEGT. V shed 0 bases, J shed 2 bases, and the junction held 7 bases outside the gene matches. The CDR3 protein is CASSYSRHRGAYEQYF. DNA of the CDR3: TGTGCCAGCAGTTACTCTCGACACAGGGGTGCCTACGAGCAGTACTTC.

This clonotype came up many times. The junction differs from germline at one of its ends, possibly a read error. The chain joins TRBV7-7 to TRBJ2-1; perhaps TRBD2 as D (5 bases). There are 14 residues in the CDR3. Germline CDR1 is SSHAT and CDR2 is FNYEAQ (reference sequence). Here the CDR3 reads CASSLRTGNNEQFF. The DNA for the CDR3 is TGTGCTAGCAGCTTAAGAACGGGGAACAATGAGCAGTTCTTC. The full variable domain, completed using reference TRBV7-7 and TRBJ2-1, is GAGVSQSPRYKVTKRGQDVTLRCDPISSHATLYWYQQALGQGPEFLTYFNYEAQPDKSGLPSDRFSAERPEGSISTLTIQRTEQRDSAMYRCASSLRTGNNEQFFGPGTRLTVL.

This clonotype appeared a few times. This sequence may be a read error, since a much larger clone differs from it by one base. V usage is TRBV7-3 and J usage is TRBJ2-7; D tentatively fits TRBD1 or TRBD2 (6 bases each). Germline CDR1 SGHTA, CDR2 FQGTGA. V was pared by 1 base and J by 5 bases, with 15 bases between. This CDR3 contains 15 residues. CDR3 region: CASSLNPGRGDEQYF. CDR3 DNA: TGTGCCAGCAGCTTAAACCCGGGAAGGGGGGACGAGCAGTACTTC.

The chain recombines TRBV2 with TRBJ2-4, with D hard to call. V lost 2 bases to trimming and J lost 5 bases, with 16 bases between them. The germline gives CDR1 SNHLY, CDR2 FYNNEI. The CDR3 runs to 16 residues. The CDR3 sequence is CASSERPPKPQNIQYF. The CDR3 bases are TGTGCCAGCAGTGAAAGACCGCCTAAACCTCAAAACATTCAGTACTTC.

This clonotype was observed a few times. The rearrangement links TRBV19 to TRBJ1-1; D unresolved. The V end was cut by 5 bases, the J end by 12 bases, with 13 bases between. Germline V lookup: CDR1 LNHDA, CDR2 SQIVND (reference sequence). The CDR3 length is 11 residues. The CDR3 DNA follows: TGTGCCAGTAGTGCGTACCGTAGGACTTTCTTT. Its translation is CASSAYRRTFF.

Regarding this clonotype: Just one base apart from a much larger clone, this may be a read error. The chain links TRBV20-1 to TRBJ1-5, with D possibly TRBD1 on 6 matching bases. Trimming stripped 6 bases from V and 6 bases from J, with 15 bases between. The V gene's germline CDR1 is DFQATT and CDR2 SNEGSKA (reference sequence). The CDR3 contains 13 residues. The CDR3 is CSAAHREGQPQHF. As DNA, the CDR3 is TGCAGTGCCGCACACAGGGAGGGTCAGCCCCAGCATTTT.

Ten or more counts support this clonotype. The chain has TRBV7-3 and TRBJ2-5; TRBD1 or TRBD2 may be the D gene (6 bases each). Germline V gives CDR1 SGHTA, CDR2 FQGTGA. V lost 5 bases and J lost 1, with 17 bases in between. CDR3 size: 16 residues. The CDR3 bases are TGTGCCAGCAGCCCGCGGACAGCGGGCTCCCAAGAGACCCAGTACTTC. It yields the protein CASSPRTAGSQETQYF.

This clonotype was picked up many times. This chain links TRBV2 with TRBJ2-6; TRBD1 might be the D (5 bases). This CDR3 contains 17 residues. Germline values: CDR1 SNHLY, CDR2 FYNNEI. Trimming cost V 7 bases and J 4 bases, with 20 bases left between them. The CDR3 is CASTANRTPRGANVLTF. The CDR3, as DNA: TGTGCCAGCACCGCGAACAGGACCCCTAGGGGGGCCAACGTCCTGACTTTC.

The table lists this clonotype with many counts. The chain employs TRBV7-3 and TRBJ2-1; D may correspond to TRBD1 or TRBD2 (5 bases each). The V end was cut by 3 bases, the J end by 9 bases, with 21 bases between. The CDR3 has 16 amino acids. Germline V gene sequence: CDR1 SGHTA, CDR2 FQGTGA. CDR3 DNA sequence: TGTGCCAGCAGCTTTACCGGGACCCATCCTGCGGGTGAGCAGTTCTTC. This translates into CASSFTGTHPAGEQFF. Full variable domain (rest looked up from reference TRBV7-3 and TRBJ2-1): GAGVSQTPSNKVTEKGKYVELRCDPISGHTALYWYRQSLGQGPEFLIYFQGTGAADDSGLPNDRFFAVRPEGSVSTLKIQRTERGDSAVYLCASSFTGTHPAGEQFFGPGTRLTVL.

This clonotype appeared many times. The chain uses TRBV20-1 and TRBJ2-5; 9 bases map to TRBD2. V was pared by 1 base and J by 1 base, with 7 bases of the junction left unmatched. The CDR3 has 16 residues. Germline lookup yields CDR1 DFQATT and CDR2 SNEGSKA (reference sequence). The CDR3 sequence: CSARAVLAGLQETQYF. In DNA, the CDR3 is TGCAGTGCTAGAGCTGTGCTAGCGGGACTCCAAGAGACCCAGTACTTC.

The sample holds many counts of this clonotype. This sequence may be a read error, since a much larger clone differs from it by one base. The V call is TRBV3-1, the J call TRBJ2-2; no firm D call. Per the germline V gene, CDR1 is LGHDT and CDR2 is YNNKEL (reference sequence). With 1 base removed from V and 1 base from J, the gap between germline ends came to 7 bases. The CDR3 has 15 residues. CDR3 sequence reads: CASSQVRKNTGELFF. CDR3 coding DNA: TGTGCCAGCAGCCAAGTGAGGAAGAACACCGGGGAGCTGTTTTTT.

In its sample, this clonotype was seen many times. The chain carries TRBV7-2 and TRBJ2-3, with 14 bases aligning to TRBD2. The germline CDR1 and CDR2 sequences are SGHTA and FQGNSA. The length of the CDR3 is 15 residues. Trimming cost V 5 bases and J 7 bases; bases outside gene matches: 5. CDR3 sequence reads: CASSLRTSGGYTQYF. The CDR3 DNA is TGTGCCAGCAGCCTGAGGACTAGCGGGGGGTATACGCAGTATTTT.

This clonotype was recorded at least ten times. V gene TRBV27 combines with J gene TRBJ2-2, with 7 bases matching TRBD2. Germline V gene sequence: CDR1 MNHEY, CDR2 SMNVEV (reference sequence). Trimming at V came to 4 bases and at J to 0 bases, leaving 5 bases not matched to a gene. This CDR3 has 16 amino acids. CDR3 bases: TGTGCCAGCAGTTCCAAGCGGGACCCGAACACCGGGGAGCTGTTTTTT. Translation gives CASSSKRDPNTGELFF.